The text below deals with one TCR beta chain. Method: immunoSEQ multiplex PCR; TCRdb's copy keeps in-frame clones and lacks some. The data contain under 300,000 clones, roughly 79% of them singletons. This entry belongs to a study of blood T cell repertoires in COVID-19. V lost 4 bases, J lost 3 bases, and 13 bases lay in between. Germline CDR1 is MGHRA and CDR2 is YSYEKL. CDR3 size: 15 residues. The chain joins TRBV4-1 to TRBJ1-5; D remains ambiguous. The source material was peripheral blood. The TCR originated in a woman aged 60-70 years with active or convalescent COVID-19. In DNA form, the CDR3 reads TGCGCCAGCAGCCGGGAGGACGGATTCAATCAGCCCCAGCATTTT. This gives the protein CASSREDGFNQPQHF.